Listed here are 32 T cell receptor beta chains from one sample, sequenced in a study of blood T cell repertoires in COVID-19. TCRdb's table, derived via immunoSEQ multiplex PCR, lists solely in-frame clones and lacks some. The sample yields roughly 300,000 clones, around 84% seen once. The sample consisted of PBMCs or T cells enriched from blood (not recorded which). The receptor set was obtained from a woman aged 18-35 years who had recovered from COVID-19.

The CDR3 protein is CASPQRGYYEQYF. The DNA for the CDR3 is TGCGCGAGCCCCCAGCGGGGGTATTACGAGCAGTACTTC. J is TRBJ2-7 and V is TRBV5-1; 8 nucleotides match TRBD2. From germline, CDR1 is SGHRS and CDR2 YFSETQ. The CDR3 runs to 13 residues.

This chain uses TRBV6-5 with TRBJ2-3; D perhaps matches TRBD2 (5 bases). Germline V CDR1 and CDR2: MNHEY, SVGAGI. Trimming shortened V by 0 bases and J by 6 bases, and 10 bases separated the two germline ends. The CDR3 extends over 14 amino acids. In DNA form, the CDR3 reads TGTGCCAGCAGTTACTCCGGGAACTTCGATACGCAGTATTTT. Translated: CASSYSGNFDTQYF.

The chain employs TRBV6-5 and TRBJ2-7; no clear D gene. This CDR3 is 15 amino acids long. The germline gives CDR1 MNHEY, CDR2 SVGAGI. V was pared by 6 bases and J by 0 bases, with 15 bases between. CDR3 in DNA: TGTGCCAGCAGATCAACTTACCTCTTCTCCTACGAGCAGTACTTC. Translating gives CASRSTYLFSYEQYF.

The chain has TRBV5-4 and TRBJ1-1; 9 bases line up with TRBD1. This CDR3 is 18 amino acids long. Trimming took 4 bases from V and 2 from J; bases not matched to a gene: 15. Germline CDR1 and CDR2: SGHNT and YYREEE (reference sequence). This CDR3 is CASSPGNRGQGFNTEAFF. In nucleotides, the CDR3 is TGTGCCAGCAGCCCGGGAAACAGGGGGCAGGGGTTTAACACTGAAGCTTTCTTT.

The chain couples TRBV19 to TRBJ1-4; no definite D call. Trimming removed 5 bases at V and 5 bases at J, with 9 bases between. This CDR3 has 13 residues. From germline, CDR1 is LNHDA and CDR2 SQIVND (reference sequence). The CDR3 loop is CASSSPANEKLFF. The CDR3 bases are TGTGCCAGTAGTTCCCCAGCGAATGAAAAACTGTTTTTT.

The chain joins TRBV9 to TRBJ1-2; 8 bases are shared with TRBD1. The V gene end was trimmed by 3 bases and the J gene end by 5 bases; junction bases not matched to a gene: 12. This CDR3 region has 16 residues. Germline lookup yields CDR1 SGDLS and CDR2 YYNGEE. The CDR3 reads CASSGLLDRGGYGYTF. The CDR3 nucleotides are TGTGCCAGCAGCGGACTACTCGACAGGGGAGGGTATGGCTACACCTTC.

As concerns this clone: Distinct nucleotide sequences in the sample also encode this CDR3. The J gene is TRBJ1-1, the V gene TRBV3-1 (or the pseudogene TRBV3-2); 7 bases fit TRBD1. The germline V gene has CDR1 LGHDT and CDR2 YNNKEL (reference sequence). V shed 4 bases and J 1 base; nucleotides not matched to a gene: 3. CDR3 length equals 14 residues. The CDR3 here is CASSLRTGNTEAFF. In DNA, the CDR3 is TGTGCCAGCAGCCTGAGGACAGGGAACACTGAAGCTTTCTTT.

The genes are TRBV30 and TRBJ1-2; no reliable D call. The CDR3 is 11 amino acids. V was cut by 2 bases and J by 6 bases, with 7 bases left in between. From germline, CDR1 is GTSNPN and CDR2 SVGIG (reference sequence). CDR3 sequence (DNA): TGTGCCTGGAGTTTACGGGATGGCTACACCTTC. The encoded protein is CAWSLRDGYTF.

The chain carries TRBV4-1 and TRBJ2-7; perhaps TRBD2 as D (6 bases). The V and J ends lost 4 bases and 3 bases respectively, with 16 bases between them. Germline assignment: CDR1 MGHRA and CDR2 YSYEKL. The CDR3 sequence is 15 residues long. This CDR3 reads CASSPGGHSLYEQYF. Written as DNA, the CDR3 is TGCGCCAGCAGCCCAGGAGGGCACAGCCTCTACGAGCAGTACTTC.

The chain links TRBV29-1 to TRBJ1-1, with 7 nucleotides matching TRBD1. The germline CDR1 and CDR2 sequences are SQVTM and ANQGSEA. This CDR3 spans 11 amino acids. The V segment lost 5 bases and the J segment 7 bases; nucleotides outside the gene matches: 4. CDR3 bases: TGCAGCGTTACGACAGGGTTTGAAGCTTTCTTT. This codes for CSVTTGFEAFF.

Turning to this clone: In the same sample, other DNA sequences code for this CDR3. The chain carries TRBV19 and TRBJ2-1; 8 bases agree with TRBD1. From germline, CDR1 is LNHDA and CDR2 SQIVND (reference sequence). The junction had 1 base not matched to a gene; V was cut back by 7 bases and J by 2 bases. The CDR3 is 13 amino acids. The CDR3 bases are TGTGCCAGTACACAGGGGGCCTACAATGAGCAGTTCTTC. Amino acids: CASTQGAYNEQFF.

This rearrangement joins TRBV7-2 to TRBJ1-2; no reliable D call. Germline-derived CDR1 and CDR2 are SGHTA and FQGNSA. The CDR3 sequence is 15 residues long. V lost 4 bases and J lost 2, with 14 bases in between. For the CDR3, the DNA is TGTGCCAGCAGCTCAACAGATATGGTAAACTATGGCTACACCTTC. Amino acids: CASSSTDMVNYGYTF.

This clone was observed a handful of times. The CDR3: CASSIQGSGTEAFF. As DNA, the CDR3 is TGTGCCAGCAGTATACAGGGGTCGGGGACTGAAGCTTTCTTT. V is TRBV2 and J is TRBJ1-1, with 7 bases aligning to TRBD1. V lost 5 bases to trimming and J lost 5 bases; unmatched junction nucleotides: 8. The CDR3 contains 14 residues. Germline lookup yields CDR1 SNHLY and CDR2 FYNNEI.

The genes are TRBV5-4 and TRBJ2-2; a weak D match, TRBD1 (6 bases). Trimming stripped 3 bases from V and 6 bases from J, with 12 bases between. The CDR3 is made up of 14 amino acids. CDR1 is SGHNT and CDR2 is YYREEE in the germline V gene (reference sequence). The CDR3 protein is CASSSPGAAGELFF. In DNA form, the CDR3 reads TGTGCCAGCAGCTCCCCAGGGGCGGCCGGGGAGCTGTTTTTT.

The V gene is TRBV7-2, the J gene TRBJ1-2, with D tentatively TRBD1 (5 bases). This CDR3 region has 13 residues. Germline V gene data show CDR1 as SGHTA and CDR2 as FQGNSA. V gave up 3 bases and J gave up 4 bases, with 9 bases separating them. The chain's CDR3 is CASSFGGSYGYTF. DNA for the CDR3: TGTGCCAGCAGCTTCGGGGGGAGCTATGGCTACACCTTC.

CDR3 region: CASNLGQSSYNEQFF. CDR3 sequence (DNA): TGCGCCAGCAACTTAGGACAGTCCTCCTACAATGAGCAGTTCTTC. The chain joins TRBV5-1 to TRBJ2-1; TRBD1 might be the D (6 bases). Trimming left V 6 bases short and J 0 bases short, with 13 bases between. CDR1 and CDR2 (germline): SGHRS, YFSETQ. CDR3 size: 15 residues.

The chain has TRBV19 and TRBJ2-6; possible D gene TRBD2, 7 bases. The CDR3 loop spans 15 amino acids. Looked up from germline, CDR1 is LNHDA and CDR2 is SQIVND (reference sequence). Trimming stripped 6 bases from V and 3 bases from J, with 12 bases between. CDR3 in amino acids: CASRAGAHGANVLTF. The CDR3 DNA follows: TGTGCCAGTAGGGCGGGGGCGCATGGGGCCAACGTCCTGACTTTC. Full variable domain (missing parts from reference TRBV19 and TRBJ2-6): DGGITQSPKYLFRKEGQNVTLSCEQNLNHDAMYWYRQDPGQGLRLIYYSQIVNDFQKGDIAEGYSVSREKKESFPLTVTSAQKNPTAFYLCASRAGAHGANVLTFGAGSRLTVL.

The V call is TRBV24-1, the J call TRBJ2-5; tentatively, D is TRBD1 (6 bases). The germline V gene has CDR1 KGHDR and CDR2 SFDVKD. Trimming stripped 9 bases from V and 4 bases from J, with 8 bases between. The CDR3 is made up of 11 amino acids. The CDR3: CATGQRETQYF. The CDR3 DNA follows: TGTGCCACCGGACAGCGAGAGACCCAGTACTTC.

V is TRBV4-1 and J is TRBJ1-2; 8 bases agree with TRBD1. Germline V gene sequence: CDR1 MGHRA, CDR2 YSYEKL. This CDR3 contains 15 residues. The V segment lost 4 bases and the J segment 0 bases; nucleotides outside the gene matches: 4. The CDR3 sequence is CASSLGQGTNYGYTF. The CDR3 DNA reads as TGCGCCAGCAGCCTCGGACAGGGAACTAACTATGGCTACACCTTC.

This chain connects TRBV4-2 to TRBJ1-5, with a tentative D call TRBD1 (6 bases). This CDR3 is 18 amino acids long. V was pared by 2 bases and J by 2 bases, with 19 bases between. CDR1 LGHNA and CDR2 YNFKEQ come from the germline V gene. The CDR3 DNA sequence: TGTGCCAGCAGCCAATACCACAGGGAGGGGGTTGGCAATCAGCCCCAGCATTTT. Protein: CASSQYHREGVGNQPQHF.

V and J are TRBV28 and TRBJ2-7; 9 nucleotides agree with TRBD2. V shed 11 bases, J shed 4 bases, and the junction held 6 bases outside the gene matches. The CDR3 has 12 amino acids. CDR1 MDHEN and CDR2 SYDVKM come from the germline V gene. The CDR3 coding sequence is TGTGCCTGCGCGGGGGGGAGGTACGAGCAGTACTTC. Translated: CACAGGRYEQYF.

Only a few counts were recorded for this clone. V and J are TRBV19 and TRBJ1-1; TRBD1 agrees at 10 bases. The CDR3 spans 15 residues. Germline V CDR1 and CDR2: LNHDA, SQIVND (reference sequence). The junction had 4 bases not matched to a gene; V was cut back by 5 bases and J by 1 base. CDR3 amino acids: CASSPGQGGNTEAFF. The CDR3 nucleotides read TGTGCCAGTAGTCCCGGACAGGGGGGGAACACTGAAGCTTTCTTT.

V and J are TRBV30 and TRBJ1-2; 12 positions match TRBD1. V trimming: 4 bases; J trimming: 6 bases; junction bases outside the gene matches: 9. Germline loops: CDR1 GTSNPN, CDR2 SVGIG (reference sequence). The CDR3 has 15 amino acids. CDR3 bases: TGTGCCTGGATTCATGGGACAGGGGGCCTCCATGGCTACACCTTC. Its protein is CAWIHGTGGLHGYTF.

CDR3 sequence (DNA): TGTGCCAGCAGCTCTAGCGGGGGCGCAGGGGATACGCAGTATTTT. This gives the protein CASSSSGGAGDTQYF. This chain uses TRBV5-6 with TRBJ2-3; 10 nucleotides align to TRBD2. The CDR3 length is 15 residues. In germline, CDR1 is SGHDT, CDR2 YYEEEE. Trimming cost V 3 bases and J 6 bases; bases outside gene matches: 7.

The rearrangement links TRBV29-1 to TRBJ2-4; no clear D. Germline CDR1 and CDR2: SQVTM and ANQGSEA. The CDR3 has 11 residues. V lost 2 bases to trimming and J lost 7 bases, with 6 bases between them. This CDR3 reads CSVEHSNIQYF. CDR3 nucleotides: TGCAGCGTTGAACACAGTAACATTCAGTACTTC.

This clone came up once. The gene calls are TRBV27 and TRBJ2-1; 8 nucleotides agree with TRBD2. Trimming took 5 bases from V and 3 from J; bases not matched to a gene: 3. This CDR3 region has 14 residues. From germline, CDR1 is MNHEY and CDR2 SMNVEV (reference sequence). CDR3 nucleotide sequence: TGTGCCAGCAGTAGCGGGGGCAGCTACAATGAGCAGTTCTTC. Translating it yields CASSSGGSYNEQFF.

In DNA, the CDR3 is TGTGCCAGCAGCCCCCCTAGTTTGTCGGGGGAGCTGTTTTTT. As protein: CASSPPSLSGELFF. The chain carries TRBV6-5 and TRBJ2-2; D remains ambiguous. V was shortened by 6 bases and J by 8 bases, with 16 bases between the two germline ends. CDR3 length: 14 residues. Germline V lookup: CDR1 MNHEY, CDR2 SVGAGI.

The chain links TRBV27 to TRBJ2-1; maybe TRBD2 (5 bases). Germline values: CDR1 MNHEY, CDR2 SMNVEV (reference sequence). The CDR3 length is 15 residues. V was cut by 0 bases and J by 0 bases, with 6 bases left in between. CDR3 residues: CASSLSGGSYNEQFF. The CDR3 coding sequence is TGTGCCAGCAGTTTATCCGGAGGCTCCTACAATGAGCAGTTCTTC.

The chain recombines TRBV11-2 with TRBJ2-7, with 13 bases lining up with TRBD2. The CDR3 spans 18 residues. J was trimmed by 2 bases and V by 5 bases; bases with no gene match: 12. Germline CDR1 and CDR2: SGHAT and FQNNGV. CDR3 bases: TGTGCCAGCAGCCGGGGACTAGCGGGGTCTACCTATACCTACGAGCAGTACTTC. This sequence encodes CASSRGLAGSTYTYEQYF.

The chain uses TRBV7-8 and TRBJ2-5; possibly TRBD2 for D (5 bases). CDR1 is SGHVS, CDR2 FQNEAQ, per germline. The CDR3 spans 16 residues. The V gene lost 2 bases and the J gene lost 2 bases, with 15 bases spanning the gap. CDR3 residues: CASSLRRPRGQETQYF. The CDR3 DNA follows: TGTGCCAGCAGCTTAAGGAGGCCCAGAGGGCAAGAGACCCAGTACTTC.

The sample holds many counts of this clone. The CDR3 nucleotides read TGTGCCAGCAGTCCGACAGGGTACAATCAGCCCCAGCATTTT. As protein: CASSPTGYNQPQHF. The chain joins TRBV2 to TRBJ1-5, with 7 bases identical to TRBD1. Germline CDR1 and CDR2: SNHLY and FYNNEI. V gave up 5 bases and J gave up 3 bases; unmatched junction bases: 4. The CDR3 is made up of 14 amino acids. Together with reference TRBV2 and TRBJ1-5, the CDR3 gives the full variable domain: EPEVTQTPSHQVTQMGQEVILRCVPISNHLYFYWYRQILGQKVEFLVSFYNNEISEKSEIFDDQFSVERPDGSNFTLKIRSTKLEDSAMYFCASSPTGYNQPQHFGDGTRLSIL.

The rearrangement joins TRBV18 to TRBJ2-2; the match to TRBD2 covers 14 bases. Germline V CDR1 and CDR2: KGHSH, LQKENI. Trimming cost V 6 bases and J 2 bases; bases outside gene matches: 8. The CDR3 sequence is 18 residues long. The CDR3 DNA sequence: TGTGCCAGCTCCCTACTGGGACTAGCGGGAGTTAACACCGGGGAGCTGTTTTTT. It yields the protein CASSLLGLAGVNTGELFF.